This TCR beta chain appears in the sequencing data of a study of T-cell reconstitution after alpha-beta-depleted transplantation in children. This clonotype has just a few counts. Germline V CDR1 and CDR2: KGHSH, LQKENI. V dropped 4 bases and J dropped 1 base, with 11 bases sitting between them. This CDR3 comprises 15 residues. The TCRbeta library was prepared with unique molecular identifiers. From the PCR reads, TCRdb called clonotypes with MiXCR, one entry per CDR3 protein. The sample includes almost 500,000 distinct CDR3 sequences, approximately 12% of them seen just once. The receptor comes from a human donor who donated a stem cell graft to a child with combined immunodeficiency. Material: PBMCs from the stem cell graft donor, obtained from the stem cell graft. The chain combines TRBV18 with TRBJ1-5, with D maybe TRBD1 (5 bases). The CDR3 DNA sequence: TGTGCCAGCTCACAGGGGACGGTGAGCAATCAGCCCCAGCATTTT. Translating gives CASSQGTVSNQPQHF.